The 29 T cell receptor beta chains below all came from one sample that was sequenced in a study of cytomegalovirus exposure and HLA in healthy donors. Amplification used 60 Vbeta primers and 13 Jbeta primers. Data came from immunoSEQ multiplex PCR; TCRdb stores just in-frame clones and leaves some out. Found here are under 110,000 clones, about 85% of them singletons; the top ten hold 3.5% to 5%. The sequenced sample was PBMCs. The receptors derive from a man in his thirties or forties in good health and CMV-seronegative.

The rearrangement links TRBV20-1 to TRBJ2-1; 9 bases align to TRBD2. Germline CDR1 is DFQATT and CDR2 is SNEGSKA (reference sequence). This CDR3 contains 11 residues. In DNA form, the CDR3 reads TGCCGGGGGGCGGGAGGGTCTGAGCAGTTCTTC. Protein product: CRGAGGSEQFF.

The chain combines TRBV10-2 with TRBJ2-5; 12 nucleotides match TRBD2. The J call is in doubt because the DNA end fits TRBJ2-7 better. This CDR3 spans 16 amino acids. Germline V gene lookup returns CDR1 WSHSY and CDR2 SAAADI. Here the CDR3 reads CASSPLSSGGAYEQYF. CDR3 nucleotide sequence: TGCGCCAGCAGCCCTCTATCTAGCGGGGGGGCCTACGAGCAGTACTTC.

The chain is built from TRBV6-5 and TRBJ1-1, with D maybe TRBD1 (5 bases). The V end lost 0 bases, the J end lost 7 bases, and 18 bases lay between the germline ends. CDR1 and CDR2 from the germline V gene are MNHEY and SVGAGI. The CDR3 covers 16 residues. The CDR3 coding sequence is TGTGCCAGCAGTTACTCCGGACATTACATGAGAGATGAAGCTTTCTTT. Amino acids: CASSYSGHYMRDEAFF.

The chain recombines TRBV11-3 with TRBJ2-7; 10 bases map to TRBD2. The V segment lost 1 base and the J segment 1 base; nucleotides outside the gene matches: 7. The CDR3 has 17 amino acids. From germline, CDR1 is SGHNT and CDR2 YENEEA. The CDR3 DNA follows: TGTGCCAGCAGCTTAGGGACCGGGACTAGCGCATCCTACGAGCAGTACTTC. It encodes CASSLGTGTSASYEQYF.

This clone appeared a single time. The chain employs TRBV27 and TRBJ2-2; perhaps TRBD2 as D (6 bases). The CDR3 spans 16 residues. Germline CDR1 is MNHEY and CDR2 is SMNVEV (reference sequence). Trimming took off 4 bases at V and 0 bases at J, with 12 bases between the two ends. CDR3 sequence reads: CASSSRGISNTGELFF. The CDR3 nucleotides are TGTGCCAGCAGTTCTCGGGGGATCTCGAACACCGGGGAGCTGTTTTTT.

V is TRBV14 and J is TRBJ2-7; D gene uncertain. Trimming took 3 bases from V and 3 from J, leaving 6 bases between them. The CDR3 has 12 residues. Germline assignment: CDR1 SGHDN and CDR2 FVKESK. This CDR3 reads CASSHVHYEQYF. CDR3 DNA sequence: TGTGCCAGCAGCCATGTTCACTACGAGCAGTACTTC.

The chain recombines TRBV4-3 with TRBJ1-4, with no clear D. V lost 3 bases to trimming and J lost 3 bases, with 14 bases between them. The CDR3 is made up of 16 amino acids. CDR1 LGHNA and CDR2 YSLEER come from the germline V gene. This chain's CDR3 is CASSHGLDRPNEKLFF. The CDR3 nucleotides are TGCGCCAGCAGCCACGGACTGGACCGACCTAATGAAAAACTGTTTTTT.

This chain joins TRBV7-8 and TRBJ2-7, with unresolved D. The CDR3 contains 14 residues. Germline assignment: CDR1 SGHVS and CDR2 FQNEAQ. V lost 3 bases and J 0 bases, leaving 9 bases between the germline ends. CDR3: CASSFTAGSYEQYF. Here the CDR3 DNA reads TGTGCCAGCAGCTTCACAGCTGGCTCCTACGAGCAGTACTTC.

The chain employs TRBV6-5 and TRBJ2-1; 9 bases map to TRBD1. The V gene end was trimmed by 7 bases and the J gene end by 1 base; junction bases not matched to a gene: 2. The germline gives CDR1 MNHEY, CDR2 SVGAGI. CDR3 length equals 14 residues. CDR3 DNA sequence: TGTGCCAGCAAGGACAGGGGATCCTACAATGAGCAGTTCTTC. Protein sequence: CASKDRGSYNEQFF.

The J gene is TRBJ2-3, the V gene TRBV5-1; the match to TRBD1 covers 7 bases. CDR1 and CDR2 from the germline V gene are SGHRS and YFSETQ. The CDR3 sequence is 14 residues long. V gave up 4 bases and J gave up 2 bases; unmatched junction bases: 4. For the CDR3, the DNA is TGCGCCAGCAGCCCCGGACAGGTCACAGATACGCAGTATTTT. It specifies CASSPGQVTDTQYF.

This sequence joins TRBV9 and TRBJ2-5; 13 bases agree with TRBD2. V trimming: 0 bases; J trimming: 5 bases; junction bases outside the gene matches: 4. CDR3 size: 16 residues. Germline V gives CDR1 SGDLS, CDR2 YYNGEE. The CDR3 DNA sequence: TGTGCCAGCAGCGTAGCTACTAGCGGGAGGGGGGAGACCCAGTACTTC. Its protein product is CASSVATSGRGETQYF.

The CDR3 here is CASSVWGQNGNTIYF. The CDR3 nucleotides are TGTGCCAGCAGTGTCTGGGGACAGAATGGAAACACCATATATTTT. The rearrangement uses TRBV6-5 and TRBJ1-3, with TRBD1 identical over 7 bases. J gave up 3 bases and V 5 bases, and 7 bases lay outside the gene matches. The CDR3 sequence is 15 residues long. In germline, CDR1 is MNHEY, CDR2 SVGAGI.

J is TRBJ2-1 and V is TRBV6-6, with D unresolved. Looked up from germline, CDR1 is MNHNY and CDR2 is SVGAGI (reference sequence). This CDR3 is built from 11 residues. Deletions cut 4 bases from V and 6 bases from J, with 4 bases between. The CDR3 bases are TGTGCCAGCAGTTCATCCAATGAGCAGTTCTTC. Protein sequence: CASSSSNEQFF.

The CDR3 coding sequence is TGTGCCAGCAGCTGGAACAGGAATGAGCAGTTCTTC. Residues: CASSWNRNEQFF. V usage is TRBV5-6 and J usage is TRBJ2-1; D might be TRBD1 (5 bases). V was pared by 3 bases and J by 7 bases, with 8 bases between. The CDR3 extends over 12 amino acids. CDR1 and CDR2 from the germline V gene are SGHDT and YYEEEE.

The chain is built from TRBV5-1 and TRBJ1-2; D gene unclear. V dropped 0 bases and J dropped 2 bases, with 5 bases sitting between them. The CDR3 runs 13 residues. Germline V lookup: CDR1 SGHRS, CDR2 YFSETQ. The CDR3 sequence: CASSLDSNYGYTF. CDR3 nucleotides: TGCGCCAGCAGCTTGGACAGCAACTATGGCTACACCTTC.

The chain couples TRBV5-1 to TRBJ1-4; 7 bases are a match to TRBD1. The germline V gene has CDR1 SGHRS and CDR2 YFSETQ. The J segment lost 6 bases and the V segment lost 2 bases, leaving 10 bases of the junction unmatched. The CDR3 is made up of 16 amino acids. CDR3: CASSFRDSGLHEKLFF. The CDR3 DNA is TGCGCCAGCAGCTTCCGGGACAGCGGACTGCATGAAAAACTGTTTTTT.

The chain couples TRBV28 to TRBJ2-3; the match to TRBD1 covers 9 bases. This CDR3 region has 16 residues. Losses at the gene ends were 5 bases for V and 4 bases for J; bases not matched to a gene: 10. Germline CDR1 MDHEN, CDR2 SYDVKM. The CDR3 protein is CASSPTVDRGPDTQYF. In nucleotides, the CDR3 is TGTGCCAGCAGTCCAACAGTGGACAGGGGTCCAGATACGCAGTATTTT.

The rearrangement links TRBV19 to TRBJ1-5; a weak D match, TRBD1 (5 bases). Germline CDR1 is LNHDA and CDR2 is SQIVND (reference sequence). The germline V and J ends were trimmed by 9 bases and 9 bases, with 18 bases remaining between them. This CDR3 spans 13 amino acids. The CDR3 nucleotides read TGTGCCAGCCGAGGCACAGGCTATCGGCCCCAGCATTTT. Its protein product is CASRGTGYRPQHF.

The chain joins TRBV6-5 to TRBJ2-7; D possibly corresponds to TRBD1 (6 bases). CDR3 length: 14 residues. Germline-derived CDR1 and CDR2 are MNHEY and SVGAGI. V gave up 2 bases and J gave up 7 bases, with 15 bases separating them. The CDR3 here is CASSYARGWREQYF. Written as DNA, the CDR3 is TGTGCCAGCAGTTACGCGAGGGGGTGGAGGGAGCAGTACTTC.

Written as DNA, the CDR3 is TGCGCCAGCAGCCAAGACCCCTCCGGGACAGGGGCTGCAACTAATGAAAAACTGTTTTTT. Its protein product is CASSQDPSGTGAATNEKLFF. V and J are TRBV4-3 and TRBJ1-4, with 10 bases matching TRBD1. The junction had 10 bases not matched to a gene; V was cut back by 0 bases and J by 0 bases. This CDR3 is built from 20 residues. Germline V lookup: CDR1 LGHNA, CDR2 YSLEER.

This clone was counted between two and nine times. The chain recombines TRBV5-4 with TRBJ2-1; 8 bases line up with TRBD1. The germline V gene encodes CDR1 SGHNT and CDR2 YYREEE (reference sequence). The CDR3 is 17 residues long. V lost 4 bases and J lost 2; bases outside the gene matches: 11. The DNA for the CDR3 is TGTGCCAGCAGCCCTACCCATGACAGGGGCCCCTACAATGAGCAGTTCTTC. Translation gives CASSPTHDRGPYNEQFF.

This clone was seen a few times. This chain connects TRBV11-2 to TRBJ2-7; possible D gene TRBD2, 5 bases. V was cut by 4 bases and J by 4 bases, with 8 bases left in between. Germline-derived CDR1 and CDR2 are SGHAT and FQNNGV. The CDR3 runs to 12 residues. The CDR3 DNA follows: TGTGCCAGCAGCTATACGGGGTACGAGCAGTACTTC. Translation gives CASSYTGYEQYF.

The chain employs TRBV13 and TRBJ2-5; D uncertain. This CDR3 has 18 amino acids. Trimming cost V 3 bases and J 3 bases, with 23 bases left between them. Germline CDR1 and CDR2: PRHDT and FYEKMQ (reference sequence). The CDR3 region has the DNA TGTGCCAGCAGCTTTAGGAGACTCCAAACCCATTACGAAGAGACCCAGTACTTC. It translates to CASSFRRLQTHYEETQYF.

V gene TRBV9 combines with J gene TRBJ1-1; D call uncertain. This CDR3 has 14 residues. Germline CDR1 SGDLS, CDR2 YYNGEE. The V end was cut by 0 bases, the J end by 4 bases, with 10 bases between. CDR3 residues: CASSVATSSTEAFF. CDR3 bases: TGTGCCAGCAGCGTAGCTACGAGTAGCACTGAAGCTTTCTTT.

The J gene is TRBJ2-7, the V gene TRBV18, with D hard to call. The CDR3 covers 15 residues. V was cut by 3 bases and J by 7 bases, with 19 bases left in between. Germline V lookup: CDR1 KGHSH, CDR2 LQKENI. For the CDR3, the DNA is TGTGCCAGCTCACCTGGTACGAGGTCTTTTGGAGAGCAGTACTTC. It yields the protein CASSPGTRSFGEQYF.

The rearrangement uses TRBV5-4 and TRBJ2-2; 8 nucleotides match TRBD2. The CDR3 loop spans 16 amino acids. CDR1 and CDR2 from the germline V gene are SGHNT and YYREEE (reference sequence). V dropped 0 bases and J dropped 3; count of bases not matched to a gene: 4. The CDR3 sequence: CASSLGRGDYTGELFF. CDR3 DNA: TGTGCCAGCAGCTTGGGGCGGGGGGATTACACCGGGGAGCTGTTTTTT.

The rearrangement uses TRBV29-1 and TRBJ2-3, with a possible D match to TRBD2 (6 bases). With 4 bases removed from V and 0 bases from J, the gap between germline ends came to 14 bases. The germline V gene encodes CDR1 SQVTM and CDR2 ANQGSEA. This CDR3 is 15 amino acids long. DNA for the CDR3: TGCAGCGTTGTACGGGACTTAACTAGCACAGATACGCAGTATTTT. Protein: CSVVRDLTSTDTQYF.

This clone was counted once. The chain carries TRBV18 and TRBJ1-3; D uncertain. Trimming stripped 3 bases from V and 0 bases from J, with 9 bases between. Germline values: CDR1 KGHSH, CDR2 LQKENI. CDR3 length equals 15 residues. DNA for the CDR3: TGTGCCAGCTCACCGACATTCGACTCTGGAAACACCATATATTTT. It yields the protein CASSPTFDSGNTIYF.

Written as DNA, the CDR3 is TGTGCCAGCAGCCAACGACAGGGTATTAACTATGGCTACACCTTC. Protein: CASSQRQGINYGYTF. The chain links TRBV7-2 to TRBJ1-2; 7 bases map to TRBD1. In germline, CDR1 is SGHTA, CDR2 FQGNSA. V was clipped by 5 bases and J by 1 base; unmatched bases: 7. The CDR3 has 15 residues.